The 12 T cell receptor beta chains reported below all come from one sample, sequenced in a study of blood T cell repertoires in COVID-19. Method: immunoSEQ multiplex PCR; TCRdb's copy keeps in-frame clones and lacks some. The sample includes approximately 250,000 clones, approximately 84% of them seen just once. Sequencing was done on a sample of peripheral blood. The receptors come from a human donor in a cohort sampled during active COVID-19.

CDR3 sequence (DNA): TGTGCCAGTAGTACTTTCTTGACAGGGCGGCACCAAGAGACCCAGTACTTC. It encodes CASSTFLTGRHQETQYF. The J gene is TRBJ2-5, the V gene TRBV19; 7 bases are a match to TRBD1. The CDR3 length is 17 residues. Per the germline V gene, CDR1 is LNHDA and CDR2 is SQIVND (reference sequence). V was pared by 4 bases and J by 0 bases, with 11 bases of the junction left unmatched.

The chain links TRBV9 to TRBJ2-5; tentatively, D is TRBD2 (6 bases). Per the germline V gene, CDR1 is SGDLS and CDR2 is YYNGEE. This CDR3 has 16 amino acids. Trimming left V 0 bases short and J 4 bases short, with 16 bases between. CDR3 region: CASSVAAGTLGETQYF. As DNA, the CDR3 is TGTGCCAGCAGCGTAGCTGCGGGGACGCTGGGAGAGACCCAGTACTTC.

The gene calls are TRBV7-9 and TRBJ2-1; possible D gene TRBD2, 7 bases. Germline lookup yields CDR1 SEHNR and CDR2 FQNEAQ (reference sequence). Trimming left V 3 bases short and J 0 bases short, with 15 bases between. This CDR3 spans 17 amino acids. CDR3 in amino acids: CASSLRGGGDSYNEQFF. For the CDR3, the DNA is TGTGCCAGCAGCTTGCGGGGAGGGGGAGACTCCTACAATGAGCAGTTCTTC.

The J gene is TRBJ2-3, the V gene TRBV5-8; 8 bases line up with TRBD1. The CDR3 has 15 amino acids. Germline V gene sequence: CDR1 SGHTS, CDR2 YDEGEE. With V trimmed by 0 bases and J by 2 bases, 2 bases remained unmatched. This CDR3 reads CASSLGTGPTDTQYF. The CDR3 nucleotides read TGTGCCAGCAGCTTGGGGACAGGGCCCACAGATACGCAGTATTTT.

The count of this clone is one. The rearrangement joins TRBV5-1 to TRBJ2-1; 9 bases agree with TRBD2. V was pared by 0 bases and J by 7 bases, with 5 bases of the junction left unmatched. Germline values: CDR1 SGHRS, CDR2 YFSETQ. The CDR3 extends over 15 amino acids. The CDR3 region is CASSLVLAGTNEQFF. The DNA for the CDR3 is TGCGCCAGCAGCTTGGTCCTAGCGGGAACTAATGAGCAGTTCTTC.

CDR3: CASSYSGQGQSPLHF. In DNA form, the CDR3 reads TGTGCCAGCAGTTACTCAGGACAGGGACAATCACCCCTCCACTTT. The chain couples TRBV6-2 or TRBV6-3 to TRBJ1-6; 8 nucleotides line up with TRBD1. The V segment lost 0 bases and the J segment 10 bases; nucleotides outside the gene matches: 5. Per germline, CDR1 MNHEY and CDR2 SVGEGT. CDR3 length: 15 amino acids.

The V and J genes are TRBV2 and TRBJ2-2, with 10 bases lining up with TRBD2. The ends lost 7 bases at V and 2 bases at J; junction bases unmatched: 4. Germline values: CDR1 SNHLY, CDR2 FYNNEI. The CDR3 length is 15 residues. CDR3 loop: CASKRGGENTGELFF. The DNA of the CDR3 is TGTGCCAGCAAGCGGGGGGGCGAAAACACCGGGGAGCTGTTTTTT.

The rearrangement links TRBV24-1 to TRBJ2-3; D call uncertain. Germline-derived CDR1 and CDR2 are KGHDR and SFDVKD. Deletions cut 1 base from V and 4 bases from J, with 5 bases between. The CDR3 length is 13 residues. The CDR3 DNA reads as TGTGCCACCAGTGATTTCACAGCAGATACGCAGTATTTT. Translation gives CATSDFTADTQYF.

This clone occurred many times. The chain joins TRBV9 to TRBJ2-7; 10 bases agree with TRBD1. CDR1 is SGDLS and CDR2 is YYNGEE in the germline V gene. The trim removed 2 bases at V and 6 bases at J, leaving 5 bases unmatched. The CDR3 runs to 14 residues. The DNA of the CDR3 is TGTGCCAGCAGCGTGGGACAGGGGAGGATCGAGCAGTACTTC. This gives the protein CASSVGQGRIEQYF.

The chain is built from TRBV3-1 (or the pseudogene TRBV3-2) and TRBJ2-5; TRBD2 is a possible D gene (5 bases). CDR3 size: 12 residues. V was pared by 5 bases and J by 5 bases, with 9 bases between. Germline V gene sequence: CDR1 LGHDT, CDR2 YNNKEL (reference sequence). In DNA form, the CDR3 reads TGTGCCAGCAGCGCCCCGGGGGAGACCCAGTACTTC. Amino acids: CASSAPGETQYF.

This chain's CDR3 is CASSLGRTAKETQYF. The CDR3 DNA reads TGTGCCAGCAGTTTAGGTCGGACAGCAAAAGAGACCCAGTACTTC. The chain joins TRBV27 to TRBJ2-5; D possibly corresponds to TRBD1 (6 bases). This CDR3 contains 15 residues. V lost 2 bases, J lost 3 bases, and 13 bases lay in between. CDR1 is MNHEY, CDR2 SMNVEV, per germline (reference sequence).

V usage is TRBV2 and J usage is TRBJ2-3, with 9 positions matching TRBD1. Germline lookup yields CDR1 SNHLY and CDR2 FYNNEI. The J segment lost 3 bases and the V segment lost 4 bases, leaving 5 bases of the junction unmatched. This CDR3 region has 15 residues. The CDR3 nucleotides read TGTGCCAGCAGTGCCGGACAGGGGAGGACAGATACGCAGTATTTT. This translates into CASSAGQGRTDTQYF.